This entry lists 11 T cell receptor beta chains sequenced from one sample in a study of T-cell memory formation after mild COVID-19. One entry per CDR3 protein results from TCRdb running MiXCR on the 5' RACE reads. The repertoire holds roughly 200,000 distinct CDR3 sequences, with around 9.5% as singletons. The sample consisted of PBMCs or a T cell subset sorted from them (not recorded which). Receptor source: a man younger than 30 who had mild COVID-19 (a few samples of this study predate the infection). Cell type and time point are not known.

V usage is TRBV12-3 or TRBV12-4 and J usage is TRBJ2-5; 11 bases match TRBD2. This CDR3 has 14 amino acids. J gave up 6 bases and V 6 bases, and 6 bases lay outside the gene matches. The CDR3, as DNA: TGTGCCAGCAGGAAGACTAGCGGGGTACAGACCCAGTACTTC. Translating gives CASRKTSGVQTQYF.

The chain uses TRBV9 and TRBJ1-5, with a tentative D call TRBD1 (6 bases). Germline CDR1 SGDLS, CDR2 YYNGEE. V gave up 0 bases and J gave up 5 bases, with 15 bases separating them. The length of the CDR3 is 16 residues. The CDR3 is CASSVGPGGIDQPQHF. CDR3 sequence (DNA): TGTGCCAGCAGCGTAGGACCGGGGGGCATCGATCAGCCCCAGCATTTT.

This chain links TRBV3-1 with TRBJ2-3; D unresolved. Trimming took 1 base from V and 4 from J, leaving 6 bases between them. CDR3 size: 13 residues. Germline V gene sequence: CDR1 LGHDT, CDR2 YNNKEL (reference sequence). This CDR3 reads CASSQASADTQYF. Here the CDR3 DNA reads TGTGCCAGCAGCCAAGCCAGCGCAGATACGCAGTATTTT.

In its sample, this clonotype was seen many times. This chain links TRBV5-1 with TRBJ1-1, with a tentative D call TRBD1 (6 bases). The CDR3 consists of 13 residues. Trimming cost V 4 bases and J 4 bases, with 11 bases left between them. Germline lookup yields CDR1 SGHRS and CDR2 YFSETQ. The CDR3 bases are TGCGCCAGCAGCCTCGGGGGGCGCACTGAAGCTTTCTTT. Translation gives CASSLGGRTEAFF.

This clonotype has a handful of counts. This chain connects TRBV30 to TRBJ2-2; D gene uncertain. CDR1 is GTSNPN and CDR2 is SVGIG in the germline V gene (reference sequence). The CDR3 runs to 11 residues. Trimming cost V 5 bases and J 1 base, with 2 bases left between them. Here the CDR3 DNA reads TGTGCCTGGGGGAACACCGGGGAGCTGTTTTTT. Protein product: CAWGNTGELFF.

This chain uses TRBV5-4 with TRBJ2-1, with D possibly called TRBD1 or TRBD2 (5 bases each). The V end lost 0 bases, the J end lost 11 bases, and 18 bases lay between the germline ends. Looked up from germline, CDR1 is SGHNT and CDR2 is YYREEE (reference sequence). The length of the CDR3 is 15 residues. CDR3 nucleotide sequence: TGTGCCAGCAGCTTGGACCTTTCGGGGCCCCAAAAGCAGTTCTTC. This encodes CASSLDLSGPQKQFF.

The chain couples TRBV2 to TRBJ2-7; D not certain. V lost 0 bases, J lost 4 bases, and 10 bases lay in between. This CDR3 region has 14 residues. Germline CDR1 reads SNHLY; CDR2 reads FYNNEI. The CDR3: CASSEALFPYEQYV. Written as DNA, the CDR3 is TGTGCCAGCAGTGAAGCGCTGTTCCCGTACGAGCAGTACGTC.

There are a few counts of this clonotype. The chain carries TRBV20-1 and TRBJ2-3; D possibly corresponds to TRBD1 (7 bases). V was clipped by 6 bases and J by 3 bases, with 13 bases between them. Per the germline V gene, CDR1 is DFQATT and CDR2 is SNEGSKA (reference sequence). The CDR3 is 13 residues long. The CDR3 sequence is CSAPPGGTDTQYF. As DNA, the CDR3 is TGCAGTGCGCCCCCAGGGGGGACAGATACGCAGTATTTT.

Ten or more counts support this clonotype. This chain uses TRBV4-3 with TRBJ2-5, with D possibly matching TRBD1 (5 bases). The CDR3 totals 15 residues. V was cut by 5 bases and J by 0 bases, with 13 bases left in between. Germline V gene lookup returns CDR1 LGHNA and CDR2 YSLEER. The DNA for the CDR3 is TGCGCCAGCAGCATATCCCCGACAGACCAAGAGACCCAGTACTTC. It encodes CASSISPTDQETQYF.

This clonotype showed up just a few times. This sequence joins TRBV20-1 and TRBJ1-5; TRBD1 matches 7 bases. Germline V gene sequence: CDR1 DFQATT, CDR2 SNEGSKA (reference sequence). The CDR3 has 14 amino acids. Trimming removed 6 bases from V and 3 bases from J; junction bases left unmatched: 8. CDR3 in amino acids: CSARGGEYNQPQHF. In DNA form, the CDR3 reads TGCAGTGCCAGGGGGGGAGAGTACAATCAGCCCCAGCATTTT.

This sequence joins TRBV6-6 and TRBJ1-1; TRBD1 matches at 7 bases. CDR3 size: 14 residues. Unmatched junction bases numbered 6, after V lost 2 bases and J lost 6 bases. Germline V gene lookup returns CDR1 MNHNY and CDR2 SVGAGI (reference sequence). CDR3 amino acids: CASSYTLQGSEAFF. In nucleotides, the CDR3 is TGTGCCAGCAGTTACACCTTACAGGGGTCTGAAGCTTTCTTT.